This T cell receptor (beta chain) was observed in a study of blood T cells in healthy people across ages. Collection of around 9.3 milliliters of peripheral blood was performed for each donor. This CDR3 has 17 residues. V was pared by 6 bases and J by 13 bases, with 18 bases of the junction left unmatched. The germline V gene encodes CDR1 SQVTM and CDR2 ANQGSEA. The second PCR ran roughly 7 to 11 cycles with a sample-barcoded 5' primer and J-beta primers. Carrying 12 random nucleotides, a template-switch adaptor labeled each individual cDNA molecule. Per-sample output comprised a minimum of 2.5 million paired-end reads containing CDR3. TCRdb re-called the 5' RACE reads through MiXCR, storing one row per CDR3 protein. The table shows about 1,000,000 distinct CDR3 sequences, with around 45% occurring only once.

Specimen: blood. The V gene is TRBV29-1, the J gene TRBJ2-4; 16 bases agree with TRBD2. This clonotype was sampled from a woman aged 55-69 years in good health. The CDR3 coding sequence is TGCAGCGTAAAGCCGGGACTAGCGGGAGGGCCCACCTACGGGCAGTACTTC. It is translated as CSVKPGLAGGPTYGQYF.